Presented here are 8 T cell receptor beta chains from one specimen sequenced in a study of CD8+ T cells in alopecia areata. cDNA prepared by RNA extraction and subsequent reverse transcription served as the template for sequencing. Assay used: immunoSEQ multiplex PCR; TCRdb lists only in-frame clones, some missing. The sample shows 270,000 or so clones, none of them appearing just once. Pooled cells of cutaneous lymph node origin were sorted on CD4, CD8alpha, NKG2D, NKG2ACE and other markers. Sequencing was done on a sample of CD4+ T cells sorted from a lymph node. The receptors stem from a C3H/HeJ mouse with alopecia areata. The MHC haplotype of the strain is H2-k.

Notes on this clone: A much larger clone differs by one base, so this may be a read error. Each gene name is a mouse one. The read gets to within 4 residues of the CDR3 end, and the germline J gene fills in the rest. Other DNA sequences within the sample encode an identical CDR3. V gene TRBV14 combines with J gene TRBJ1-1; D is perhaps TRBD1 (5 bases). Trimming removed 4 bases at V and 0 bases at J, with 7 bases between. The germline gives CDR1 SGHDT, CDR2 FRDEAV. This CDR3 region has 13 residues. The covered CDR3 bases are TGTGCCAGCAGTGGACAAGCAAACACA. It is translated as CASSGQANT. In full, the CDR3 reads CASSGQANTEVFF.

As to this clone: Gene names and germline match the mouse. The read ends 4 residues before the CDR3 terminus; that terminus is restored from the germline J gene. The chain combines TRBV5 with TRBJ2-5; maybe TRBD2 (5 bases). Per the germline V gene, CDR1 is LGHNA and CDR2 is YNLKQL (reference sequence). This CDR3 is built from 15 residues. V shed 3 bases and J shed 0 bases, with 10 bases lying between them. The CDR3 sequence: CASSQSGVNQDTQYF. The sequenced CDR3 bases are TGTGCCAGCAGCCAGAGTGGGGTTAACCAAGAC.

This clone was found a few times. Gene labels here are mouse ones. The read halts 3 residues ahead of the CDR3 end, with the missing end drawn from the germline J gene. This sample includes further DNA sequences coding for the same CDR3. The chain has TRBV13-1 and TRBJ1-6, with 8 bases that match TRBD1. TRBJ1-6 carries the ORF label, with uncertain function. The CDR3 is 14 residues long. Germline CDR1 is NSHNY and CDR2 is SYGAGN. Trimming at V came to 3 bases and at J to 8 bases, leaving 4 bases not matched to a gene. CDR3 region: CASSGTGGDSPLYF. The sequenced CDR3 bases are TGTGCCAGCAGTGGCACAGGGGGGGATTCGCCC.

This clone has just a few counts. The genes are named according to mouse. The read ends 4 residues early relative to the CDR3; the germline J gene fills the gap. The chain has TRBV13-2 and TRBJ2-3; 9 positions agree with TRBD2. Germline CDR1 NNHNN, CDR2 SYGAGS (reference sequence). The ends lost 1 base at V and 2 bases at J; junction bases unmatched: 5. This CDR3 is 16 amino acids long. CDR3 DNA (partial): TGTGCCAGCGGTGATCGCGACTGGGGGTTTGCAGAA. Amino acids: CASGDRDWGFAE. The complete CDR3 reads CASGDRDWGFAETLYF.

In this sample, this clone turned up a few times. Each gene name is a mouse one. The CDR3 goes on 4 residues after the read ends, and that part is filled in from the germline J gene. The chain recombines TRBV19 with TRBJ1-2, with D perhaps matching TRBD1 (5 bases). V was clipped by 4 bases and J by 0 bases, with 13 bases between them. The CDR3 loop spans 15 amino acids. Germline V gene lookup returns CDR1 FNHDT and CDR2 SITEND (reference sequence). CDR3 bases read: TGTGCCAGCAGTCCCCGGACAAATCCAAACTCC. It codes for CASSPRTNPNS. The full-length CDR3 reads as CASSPRTNPNSDYTF.

On this clone: Gene names denote mouse genes. Read coverage stops 4 residues before the CDR3 terminus; the germline J gene supplies the remainder. The chain employs TRBV17 and TRBJ2-5; 11 bases fit TRBD2. CDR1 and CDR2 from the germline V gene are MNHDT and YYDKIL. J was trimmed by 2 bases and V by 3 bases; bases with no gene match: 4. The CDR3 loop spans 16 amino acids. CDR3 amino acids: CASSRNWGGAQDTQYF. The CDR3 bases that were read are TGTGCTAGCAGTAGGAACTGGGGGGGCGCCCAAGAC.

In regard to this clone: Genes and germline are mouse. The read ends 4 residues early relative to the CDR3; the germline J gene fills the gap. V is TRBV19 and J is TRBJ2-7; 7 positions agree with TRBD1. There are 13 residues in the CDR3. The germline V gene has CDR1 FNHDT and CDR2 SITEND (reference sequence). V dropped 6 bases and J dropped 3; count of bases not matched to a gene: 6. Incomplete CDR3 DNA: TGTGCCAGCAACTCTCGGACAGGCTAT. Its translation is CASNSRTGY. In full, the CDR3 reads CASNSRTGYEQYF.

To note about this clone: Genes here carry mouse names. The read stops 4 residues short of the end of the CDR3; the missing end is completed from the germline J gene. The V call is TRBV1, the J call TRBJ1-2; TRBD1 aligns across 8 bases. Germline lookup yields CDR1 NSQYPW and CDR2 LRSPGD (reference sequence). The CDR3 has 15 amino acids. With V trimmed by 3 bases and J by 4 bases, 7 bases remained unmatched. The CDR3 loop is CTCSAEQGAGSDYTF. The covered CDR3 bases are TGCACCTGCAGTGCCGAGCAGGGGGCTGGCTCC.